This T cell receptor (beta chain) was profiled in a study of shared clonotypes between healthy human individuals (dated by TCRdb to about 2020). About the full investigation: A couple of women and a few men aged 18 to 49 years were included in the cohort. For each donor, three plates each were used for CD4 naive and CD4 memory, two plates were used for CD8 naive, and one plate was used for CD8 memory. The study deeply sequenced blood TCR repertoires of roughly five healthy adults to estimate repertoire size and the extent of clonotype sharing between individuals. Libraries were prepared and TCR repertoires were sequenced by different laboratories using diverse techniques, in order to increase sequencing depth and limit assay-specific biases. Between about 0.85 and 9.5 billion PBMCs per donor were obtained by leukapheresis.

A note on this clone: What this receptor recognizes is not known. Nothing much larger sits one base from this clone, and base qualities are not available.

For the CD8 naive samples, CD45RO-negative cells were positively selected for CCR7, yielding a CD45RA+CCR7+ population from which TemRA cells were excluded. Donors were healthy HIV-negative adults with no recently reported acute infections or vaccinations. Every donor was a Caucasian adult residing in Nashville, Tennessee, USA. After blood collection by leukapheresis, PBMCs were isolated using Ficoll-Histopaque density gradient centrifugation and then cryopreserved in the vapor phase of liquid nitrogen. Analytical flow cytometry was used to check the purity and quantity of each magnetically sorted T cell population. Each sorted fraction had its genomic DNA isolated and then quantified by UV absorbance on a Nanodrop 2000c. What the work shows at the level of the full study, not this receptor alone: Only blood was sampled, and tissue TCR repertoires likely differ from those in blood. Sharing across several donors was observed for roughly 5% of naive CD4, 3.5% of naive CD8, 2% to 2.5% of memory CD4, and 0.4% of memory CD8 clonotypes. Compared with non-shared clonotypes, clonotypes shared by all four sorted-subset donors had higher generation probabilities. Based on pairwise subsampling, the degree of clonotype sharing among donors was expected to be affected by sequencing depth. Even with the large sequencing depth, rarefaction of the sorted-subset datasets indicated that sequencing was incomplete. Because the study included only a small number of donors, the genetic and exposure-history diversity represented was limited. Estimated clonotype richness was generally larger for naive than for memory subsets.

CDR1 and CDR2, looked up from the germline V gene, are SGHNT and YENEEA. The CDR3 measures 15 amino acids from cysteine to phenylalanine. Of the read, only the CDR3 DNA is kept; its 45 bases are in frame from base 1. V and J are trimmed by 4 bases and 6 bases, and the gene matches miss 1 base of the junction. Using the deep immunoSEQ assay, TCR CDR3 regions were amplified from genomic DNA by multiplex PCR. For each cell subset, the extracted genomic DNA was distributed evenly across all wells of several immunoSEQ 96-well plates, and each plate served as one replicate. For sorted subsets, 200 ng of genomic DNA, equivalent to 30,000 or so T cell genomes, went into each replicate PCR. Purified libraries were measured with a Qubit 3.0 fluorometer, size-checked on a Bioanalyzer 2100, and measured again with the KAPA Library Quantification kit. Each immunoSEQ 96-well plate was sequenced on its own single-read 150-cycle Illumina NextSeq 550 flow cell. The published analysis was carried out like this. Because only junctional sequences without quality scores were contained in the immunoSEQ output, filtering matching that applied to full-length reads could not be performed. To assign V/J genes and CDR3, sequences were annotated using PyIR, a Python wrapper for IgBLAST v1.9, with IMGT germline references. Reads with weak V/J assignments (E-value above 1e-6), missing CDR3, stop codons, out-of-frame junctions, or ambiguous translated residues were removed. V3J clonotypes were defined by identical inferred V gene, J gene, and CDR3 amino acid sequence. The percentage overlap between two repertoires was calculated by dividing the number of shared unique clonotypes by the size of the smaller repertoire. RTK rarefaction, the Chao1 estimator, and Recon v2.1 estimates of unobserved clonotypes were used to assess repertoire richness. Generation probabilities for all TCRbeta clonotypes obtained by the gDNA method from four donors were computed using OLGA. TCRdb mirrors the immuneACCESS table, restricted to in-frame sequences. Some clones are absent from its copies; in checked studies, under half trace to an unresolved V gene, and the reason for the others is unknown. V and J calls plus clone size are reproduced from that table; the DNA served to infer D and trimming. The table for this sample lists fewer than 850,000 clones; 96% of them were counted only once. Clones ranked in the top ten supply about 0.21% of the sample.

The sample was naive CD8+ T cells sorted from blood. Read against the paper, the sample's cell subset or site label means: CD45RA+CCR7+. The rearrangement joined TRBV11-3 to TRBJ2-2, with 14 bases in between that match TRBD2. The clonotype comes from a man under 40 in good health. In nucleotide form, the sequence is TGTGCCAGCAGCTCGGGACTAGCGGGAGCCGGGGAGCTGTTTTTT. This is translated as CASSSGLAGAGELFF.